The next 21 T cell receptor beta chains were all read from a single sample in a study of blood T cells in healthy people across ages. A second roughly 6 to 11 cycle PCR used barcoded and J-beta primers. Using its own MiXCR run on the 5' RACE reads, TCRdb lists one record per CDR3 protein. The table records 730,000 or so distinct CDR3 sequences, roughly 43% of them present only once. Sequencing input: blood. The receptors shown here come from a woman aged 55-70 years in good health.

This clonotype was counted between two and nine times. This chain connects TRBV7-9 to TRBJ1-2; maybe TRBD1 (6 bases). CDR3 size: 15 residues. Deletions cut 3 bases from V and 3 bases from J, with 14 bases between. Germline V gene data show CDR1 as SEHNR and CDR2 as FQNEAQ (reference sequence). CDR3 amino acids: CASSFSTGKDYGYTF. The CDR3 coding sequence is TGTGCCAGCAGCTTTTCCACAGGGAAGGACTATGGCTACACCTTC. The full variable domain, completed using reference TRBV7-9 and TRBJ1-2, is DTGVSQNPRHKITKRGQNVTFRCDPISEHNRLYWYRQTLGQGPEFLTYFQNEAQLEKSRLLSDRFSAERPKGSFSTLEIQRTEQGDSAMYLCASSFSTGKDYGYTFGSGTRLTVV.

The chain employs TRBV28 and TRBJ1-4; 10 bases fit TRBD1. CDR3 length equals 16 residues. Germline V gene lookup returns CDR1 MDHEN and CDR2 SYDVKM. V dropped 8 bases and J dropped 0; count of bases not matched to a gene: 6. CDR3 DNA sequence: TGTGCCAGCGAAGGGACAGGGGTGACAACTAATGAAAAACTGTTTTTT. Translation: CASEGTGVTTNEKLFF.

Many counts were recorded for this clonotype. This chain connects TRBV6-2 or TRBV6-3 to TRBJ2-3; maybe TRBD1 (6 bases). Trimming took 2 bases from V and 1 from J, leaving 10 bases between them. The CDR3 sequence is 15 residues long. The germline gives CDR1 MNHEY, CDR2 SVGEGT. The CDR3 DNA follows: TGTGCCAGCAGTTACACAGGGTTCGGCACAGATACGCAGTATTTT. Its protein is CASSYTGFGTDTQYF.

The chain uses TRBV7-2 and TRBJ2-7; D gene unclear. This CDR3 comprises 13 residues. The V end was cut by 5 bases, the J end by 2 bases, with 10 bases between. Germline V gene lookup returns CDR1 SGHTA and CDR2 FQGNSA. The CDR3 bases are TGTGCCAGCAGCCTCGATGCGACCTACGAGCAGTACTTC. Translated: CASSLDATYEQYF.

This clonotype was recorded a few times. The CDR3 region is CASSQVPGGNEQFF. In nucleotides, the CDR3 is TGTGCCAGCAGCCAAGTCCCAGGGGGTAATGAGCAGTTCTTC. The chain uses TRBV3-1 and TRBJ2-1; 7 bases fit TRBD1. With V trimmed by 1 base and J by 7 bases, 4 bases remained unmatched. The CDR3 is 14 residues long. CDR1 is LGHDT and CDR2 is YNNKEL in the germline V gene (reference sequence).

This clonotype has just one count. The chain has TRBV10-3 and TRBJ2-2; a weak D match, TRBD1 (5 bases). The V end lost 4 bases, the J end lost 1 base, and 13 bases lay between the germline ends. Germline assignment: CDR1 ENHRY and CDR2 SYGVKD. This CDR3 region has 16 residues. The CDR3 nucleotides read TGTGCCATCAGTGCCCGGCAGGGTAGGAACACCGGGGAGCTGTTTTTT. This encodes CAISARQGRNTGELFF.

This chain uses TRBV6-2 or TRBV6-3 with TRBJ2-4; no definite D call. The J call may be in error: the DNA end matches TRBJ2-7 better. The germline V gene encodes CDR1 MNHEY and CDR2 SVGEGT. This CDR3 is 12 amino acids long. CDR3 sequence (DNA): TGTGCCATCCGTGCCGAGACCTACGAGCAGTACTTC. It specifies CAIRAETYEQYF.

This clonotype occurred many times. The chain employs TRBV11-2 and TRBJ2-7; D unresolved. The CDR3 spans 14 residues. Trimming took 0 bases from V and 0 from J, leaving 6 bases between them. The germline V gene encodes CDR1 SGHAT and CDR2 FQNNGV. The CDR3 DNA reads TGTGCCAGCAGCTTAGACCCAGCCTCCTACGAGCAGTACTTC. It yields the protein CASSLDPASYEQYF.

This clonotype appeared a single time. The chain employs TRBV5-1 and TRBJ2-3; TRBD2 matches 7 bases. V shed 2 bases and J 5 bases; nucleotides not matched to a gene: 5. The CDR3 loop spans 14 amino acids. Germline CDR1 SGHRS, CDR2 YFSETQ. In nucleotides, the CDR3 is TGCGCCAGCAGCTTAGCGGGGACCAGAGATACGCAGTATTTT. This encodes CASSLAGTRDTQYF.

The rearrangement uses TRBV6-1 and TRBJ1-2; D gene unclear. This CDR3 spans 15 amino acids. Trimming left V 7 bases short and J 8 bases short, with 23 bases between. The V gene's germline CDR1 is MNHNS and CDR2 SASEGT. The CDR3 DNA follows: TGTGCCAGCAACCCAAGTCTGACGGGCCCGGAGGGCTACACCTTC. As protein: CASNPSLTGPEGYTF.

This chain joins TRBV7-2 and TRBJ2-5; D is perhaps TRBD1 (6 bases). This CDR3 comprises 14 residues. Trimming took 5 bases from V and 3 from J, leaving 13 bases between them. Germline V gives CDR1 SGHTA, CDR2 FQGNSA. In DNA, the CDR3 is TGTACCAGCAGCCCGCCGGGACAAAAAGAGACCCAGTACTTC. This gives the protein CTSSPPGQKETQYF.

This clonotype was recorded only once. V usage is TRBV20-1 and J usage is TRBJ2-5; D is unresolved. There are 13 residues in the CDR3. V shed 3 bases and J shed 11 bases, with 19 bases lying between them. Per the germline V gene, CDR1 is DFQATT and CDR2 is SNEGSKA (reference sequence). Here the CDR3 DNA reads TGCAGTGCTAGTAACCCTAGTCAGGCTGAGCAGTACTTC. Its protein is CSASNPSQAEQYF.

The gene calls are TRBV7-3 and TRBJ2-5; 8 bases fit TRBD1. Germline V gives CDR1 SGHTA, CDR2 FQGTGA. This CDR3 contains 13 residues. V shed 5 bases, J shed 7 bases, and the junction held 6 bases outside the gene matches. The DNA of the CDR3 is TGTGCCAGCAGCCCGACAGGGGATCGGACCCAGTACTTC. It codes for CASSPTGDRTQYF.

This clonotype has a single count. This sequence may be a read error, since a much larger clone differs from it by one base. J is TRBJ2-4 and V is TRBV6-2 or TRBV6-3; TRBD2 aligns across 11 bases. The J call may be wrong; the DNA end is better matched by TRBJ2-7. CDR1 and CDR2 (germline): MNHEY, SVGEGT. CDR3 size: 14 residues. The CDR3 protein is CVSRRLAGLNEQYF. For the CDR3, the DNA is TGTGTCAGCAGAAGACTAGCGGGGTTGAACGAGCAGTACTTC.

The chain is built from TRBV20-1 and TRBJ2-7; 7 nucleotides match TRBD1. The germline V gene encodes CDR1 DFQATT and CDR2 SNEGSKA (reference sequence). Trimming at V came to 4 bases and at J to 2 bases, leaving 5 bases not matched to a gene. There are 13 residues in the CDR3. This chain's CDR3 is CSATLDRTYEQYF. The CDR3, as DNA: TGCAGTGCTACCTTGGACAGGACCTACGAGCAGTACTTC.

The rearrangement joins TRBV7-9 to TRBJ2-2, with D tentatively TRBD1 (6 bases). The V end was cut by 5 bases, the J end by 8 bases, with 12 bases between. CDR1 is SEHNR and CDR2 is FQNEAQ in the germline V gene (reference sequence). CDR3 length: 13 amino acids. The CDR3 region has the DNA TGTGCCAGCAGCCCTACAGGGCTGGGGGAGCTGTTTTTT. Its translation is CASSPTGLGELFF. The full variable domain, its missing parts supplied by reference TRBV7-9 and TRBJ2-2, is DTGVSQNPRHKITKRGQNVTFRCDPISEHNRLYWYRQTLGQGPEFLTYFQNEAQLEKSRLLSDRFSAERPKGSFSTLEIQRTEQGDSAMYLCASSPTGLGELFFGEGSRLTVL.

The chain employs TRBV20-1 and TRBJ1-5; D is undetermined. V gave up 0 bases and J gave up 4 bases, with 16 bases separating them. The CDR3 runs to 16 residues. Germline V gene data show CDR1 as DFQATT and CDR2 as SNEGSKA (reference sequence). For the CDR3, the DNA is TGCAGTGCTAGAGAGAAATGGGAGCCGGCGAATCAGCCCCAGCATTTT. It yields the protein CSAREKWEPANQPQHF.

Turning to this clonotype: It may be a read error: a sequence one base away is much more abundant. The chain is built from TRBV12-3 or TRBV12-4 and TRBJ2-1, with TRBD2 matching over 10 bases. The closer fit of TRBJ2-7 to the DNA end suggests the J call may be wrong. The CDR3 has 14 amino acids. CDR3 DNA sequence: TGTGCCAGCAGCTACGGGACTAGCGTCAATGAGCAGTACTTC. This encodes CASSYGTSVNEQYF.

This sequence joins TRBV6-2 or TRBV6-3 and TRBJ1-5; tentative D call: TRBD1 (5 bases). The germline gives CDR1 MNHEY, CDR2 SVGEGT. V was trimmed by 4 bases and J by 2 bases, leaving 12 bases between them. CDR3 size: 15 residues. DNA of the CDR3: TGTGCCAGCAGTTTCGGGGGGAGCCGCAATCAGCCCCAGCATTTT. It specifies CASSFGGSRNQPQHF.

The chain is built from TRBV7-2 and TRBJ1-4, with 9 bases aligning to TRBD1. The length of the CDR3 is 16 residues. Germline lookup yields CDR1 SGHTA and CDR2 FQGNSA. The ends lost 1 base at V and 8 bases at J; junction bases unmatched: 8. The CDR3 sequence: CASSLEGQGRLEKLFF. CDR3 nucleotide sequence: TGTGCCAGCAGCTTAGAAGGACAGGGGCGACTGGAAAAACTGTTTTTT.

V is TRBV7-9 and J is TRBJ1-2; unclear D gene. This CDR3 spans 14 amino acids. With 2 bases removed from V and 6 bases from J, the gap between germline ends came to 13 bases. Germline CDR1 is SEHNR and CDR2 is FQNEAQ (reference sequence). The CDR3 DNA is TGTGCCAGCAGCTTAAAGGGCGGTTCGGATGGCTACACCTTC. This sequence encodes CASSLKGGSDGYTF.